A single sample is the source of the 19 T cell receptor beta chains below, sequenced in a study of blood T cell repertoires in COVID-19. Produced via immunoSEQ multiplex PCR; TCRdb's table is partial and in-frame only. The table lists 150,000 to 200,000 clones, roughly 85% of them singletons. Sequenced sample: peripheral blood. These receptors came from a man in his 60s with acute or convalescent COVID-19.

J is TRBJ2-3 and V is TRBV2; 8 nucleotides match TRBD1. Losses at the gene ends were 5 bases for V and 3 bases for J; bases not matched to a gene: 10. The germline gives CDR1 SNHLY, CDR2 FYNNEI. The CDR3 is made up of 16 amino acids. DNA of the CDR3: TGTGCCAGCAGTCCCCAAGGACAGGGTGGGACAGATACGCAGTATTTT. It codes for CASSPQGQGGTDTQYF.

V and J are TRBV5-1 and TRBJ2-1, with 11 bases identical to TRBD2. Germline values: CDR1 SGHRS, CDR2 YFSETQ. This CDR3 is built from 16 residues. Germline trimming cut 0 bases from V and 9 bases from J; bases unmatched to any gene: 8. CDR3 sequence: CASSLDGSGRAREQFF. DNA for the CDR3: TGCGCCAGCAGCTTGGACGGTAGCGGGAGGGCGCGTGAGCAGTTCTTC.

This rearrangement joins TRBV5-1 to TRBJ2-5; 11 bases are shared with TRBD2. The CDR3 has 13 amino acids. V lost 4 bases and J lost 11; bases outside the gene matches: 7. Germline-derived CDR1 and CDR2 are SGHRS and YFSETQ. The CDR3, as DNA: TGCGCCAGCAGCGGTGGGACTAGCGGTACGCAGTACTTC. It encodes CASSGGTSGTQYF.

The gene calls are TRBV3-1 (or the pseudogene TRBV3-2) and TRBJ2-1; 11 bases line up with TRBD2. Germline lookup yields CDR1 LGHDT and CDR2 YNNKEL (reference sequence). The CDR3 runs 16 residues. J was trimmed by 7 bases and V by 1 base; bases with no gene match: 6. CDR3 sequence reads: CASSQVASGRRNEQFF. The CDR3 nucleotides read TGTGCCAGCAGCCAAGTGGCTAGCGGGAGGCGGAATGAGCAGTTCTTC.

The rearrangement uses TRBV10-1 and TRBJ2-1, with 10 bases aligning to TRBD2. The CDR3 length is 16 residues. Germline assignment: CDR1 WNHNN and CDR2 SYGVQD (reference sequence). Losses at the gene ends were 7 bases for V and 5 bases for J; bases not matched to a gene: 11. As DNA, the CDR3 is TGCGCCAGCATCGAAGGGGCTAGCGGGGGCAACAATGAGCAGTTCTTC. Its protein product is CASIEGASGGNNEQFF.

This chain connects TRBV6-1 to TRBJ2-1; TRBD1 matches 7 bases. J gave up 12 bases and V 1 base, and 18 bases lay outside the gene matches. This CDR3 contains 17 residues. Germline V gives CDR1 MNHNS, CDR2 SASEGT. CDR3 residues: CASSEGLETGKLPAQFF. The CDR3 bases are TGTGCCAGCAGTGAAGGTCTTGAGACAGGGAAATTACCTGCGCAGTTCTTC.

V is TRBV5-4 and J is TRBJ2-1, with TRBD1 as a possible D gene (7 bases). This CDR3 region has 15 residues. In germline, CDR1 is SGHNT, CDR2 YYREEE (reference sequence). The V end lost 2 bases, the J end lost 7 bases, and 16 bases lay between the germline ends. CDR3 loop: CASSFSGGGGNEQFF. CDR3 DNA: TGTGCCAGCAGCTTTTCCGGAGGGGGCGGGAATGAGCAGTTCTTC. The variable domain in full, with the rest retrieved from reference TRBV5-4 and TRBJ2-1, is ETGVTQSPTHLIKTRGQQVTLRCSSQSGHNTVSWYQQALGQGPQFIFQYYREEENGRGNFPPRFSGLQFPNYSSELNVNALELDDSALYLCASSFSGGGGNEQFFGPGTRLTVL.

V is TRBV10-3 and J is TRBJ2-2; a possible D gene is TRBD2 (5 bases). Germline V gene data show CDR1 as ENHRY and CDR2 as SYGVKD. Trimming pared 6 bases from V and 4 bases from J, leaving 12 bases between. The CDR3 runs to 14 residues. The CDR3 spells CAIRRVPATGELFF. Here the CDR3 DNA reads TGTGCCATCAGGCGGGTCCCGGCCACCGGGGAGCTGTTTTTT.

The rearrangement uses TRBV28 and TRBJ1-1; 9 bases agree with TRBD1. The V and J ends lost 6 bases and 2 bases, in that order; junction bases with no gene match: 4. Germline assignment: CDR1 MDHEN and CDR2 SYDVKM. The CDR3 totals 14 residues. The CDR3 loop reads CASRTTGGNTEAFF. In DNA form, the CDR3 reads TGTGCCAGCAGGACGACAGGGGGTAACACTGAAGCTTTCTTT. Full variable domain (missing parts from reference TRBV28 and TRBJ1-1): DVKVTQSSRYLVKRTGEKVFLECVQDMDHENMFWYRQDPGLGLRLIYFSYDVKMKEKGDIPEGYSVSREKKERFSLILESASTNQTSMYLCASRTTGGNTEAFFGQGTRLTVV.

The CDR3 DNA reads as TGTGCCAGCAGTTTAAACCCTTTCAACAGTTACGAGCAGTACTTC. Its protein is CASSLNPFNSYEQYF. This chain uses TRBV28 with TRBJ2-7; no reliable D call. This CDR3 is 15 amino acids long. The ends were cut back, 2 bases at V and 4 bases at J, with 15 bases in the middle. From germline, CDR1 is MDHEN and CDR2 SYDVKM. The full variable domain, rest sourced from reference TRBV28 and TRBJ2-7, is DVKVTQSSRYLVKRTGEKVFLECVQDMDHENMFWYRQDPGLGLRLIYFSYDVKMKEKGDIPEGYSVSREKKERFSLILESASTNQTSMYLCASSLNPFNSYEQYFGPGTRLTVT.

The chain joins TRBV5-1 to TRBJ2-1, with D possibly being TRBD1 (6 bases). Trimming took 1 base from V and 1 from J, leaving 12 bases between them. The CDR3 consists of 16 residues. Per the germline V gene, CDR1 is SGHRS and CDR2 is YFSETQ. The CDR3 DNA reads as TGCGCCAGCAGCTTGCTCGGGACACTGTCCTACAATGAGCAGTTCTTC. Translating it yields CASSLLGTLSYNEQFF.

V usage is TRBV3-1 (or the pseudogene TRBV3-2) and J usage is TRBJ1-3, with D possibly matching TRBD1 (6 bases). Germline V gene lookup returns CDR1 LGHDT and CDR2 YNNKEL (reference sequence). The V end lost 4 bases, the J end lost 8 bases, and 12 bases lay between the germline ends. The CDR3 is made up of 13 amino acids. The CDR3 is CASSPPGQHTIYF. The DNA of the CDR3 is TGTGCCAGCAGCCCCCCGGGACAACACACCATATATTTT.

The chain employs TRBV7-3 and TRBJ2-2; possible D gene TRBD1, 6 bases. CDR3 length equals 14 residues. Looked up from germline, CDR1 is SGHTA and CDR2 is FQGTGA. The V and J ends lost 4 bases and 4 bases respectively, with 10 bases between them. The CDR3 DNA sequence: TGTGCCAGCAGCTCTACAGGGTTCACCGGGGAGCTGTTTTTT. Protein: CASSSTGFTGELFF.

The chain combines TRBV5-1 with TRBJ2-2; 14 nucleotides agree with TRBD2. Trimming at V came to 3 bases and at J to 4 bases, leaving 5 bases not matched to a gene. The germline gives CDR1 SGHRS, CDR2 YFSETQ. The CDR3 consists of 17 residues. DNA for the CDR3: TGCGCCAGCAGCTCGGGACTAGCGGGAGTGGGCACCGGGGAGCTGTTTTTT. This codes for CASSSGLAGVGTGELFF.

The genes are TRBV28 and TRBJ2-2; possibly TRBD1 for D (6 bases). Germline V gene data show CDR1 as MDHEN and CDR2 as SYDVKM. The CDR3 covers 17 residues. V was trimmed by 7 bases and J by 1 base, leaving 19 bases between them. CDR3 in DNA: TGTGCCAGCACCCCAGCAGCCGGGACAAAGAACACCGGGGAGCTGTTTTTT. This codes for CASTPAAGTKNTGELFF.

The chain employs TRBV28 and TRBJ2-1; 9 positions agree with TRBD2. This CDR3 spans 15 amino acids. V gave up 7 bases and J gave up 0 bases; unmatched junction bases: 4. The germline V gene encodes CDR1 MDHEN and CDR2 SYDVKM. CDR3 DNA: TGTGCCAGCAACCTAGCGGGAAGCTCCTACAATGAGCAGTTCTTC. It yields the protein CASNLAGSSYNEQFF. The entire variable domain, with the rest obtained from reference TRBV28 and TRBJ2-1, is as follows: DVKVTQSSRYLVKRTGEKVFLECVQDMDHENMFWYRQDPGLGLRLIYFSYDVKMKEKGDIPEGYSVSREKKERFSLILESASTNQTSMYLCASNLAGSSYNEQFFGPGTRLTVL.

The V and J genes are TRBV7-3 and TRBJ2-2, with a tentative D call TRBD2 (5 bases). Germline V gene data show CDR1 as SGHTA and CDR2 as FQGTGA. V was pared by 2 bases and J by 1 base, with 5 bases between. The CDR3 is 14 amino acids. The CDR3 DNA sequence: TGTGCCAGCAGCTTAGAGGGGAACACCGGGGAGCTGTTTTTT. Translating gives CASSLEGNTGELFF.

V usage is TRBV18 and J usage is TRBJ1-1, with no clear D. This CDR3 has 16 amino acids. Germline CDR1 reads KGHSH; CDR2 reads LQKENI. Trimming took 2 bases from V and 1 from J, leaving 14 bases between them. CDR3 sequence (DNA): TGTGCCAGCTCACCATCGGTGGCAGGAAAGAACACTGAAGCTTTCTTT. It yields the protein CASSPSVAGKNTEAFF.

V usage is TRBV6-5 and J usage is TRBJ2-1; 9 bases fit TRBD2. Trimming removed 6 bases from V and 5 bases from J; junction bases left unmatched: 8. The germline gives CDR1 MNHEY, CDR2 SVGAGI. This CDR3 comprises 15 residues. CDR3 sequence: CASRDIAGVNNEQFF. The CDR3 nucleotides read TGTGCCAGCAGAGATATAGCGGGAGTTAACAATGAGCAGTTCTTC.